One and the same sample provided the 28 T cell receptor beta chains below, sequenced in a study of vaccination effects on CD4 cells after COVID-19 (dated by TCRdb to 2021 to 2024). Their antigen targets remain unknown. The method was the immunoSEQ multiplex PCR assay. TCRdb limited this immuneACCESS table to in-frame rearrangements with V and J called. A share of clones is missing; checked studies link under half to unresolved V genes, and the rest is unexplained. The sample table contains just over 20,000 clones; only one count was recorded for approximately 70% of them. The ten largest clones capture about a sixth of the sample. To identify antigen-specific CD4+ T cell clonotypes by their expansion, the ViraFEST assay first stimulated PBMC with viral peptide pools and then applied TCR sequencing. After about 10 days of culture, CD4+ T cells were isolated with the EasySep CD4+ T cell isolation kit.

The source material was CD4+ T cells from PBMCs cultured with HCoV-229E spike peptides, sampled before COVID-19 vaccination. Sample cell subset or site, as interpreted from the label and publication: HCoV-229E spike overlapping peptide pool stimulation. All receptors derive from a human donor who received a COVID-19 vaccine.

CDR3 in amino acids: CAWAQGKVVTGDRYGNYGYTF. In DNA, the CDR3 is TGTGCCTGGGCACAGGGAAAGGTCGTCACGGGGGATCGGTACGGTAACTATGGCTACACCTTC. The chain links TRBV30 to TRBJ1-2; TRBD1 might be the D (6 bases). The V end lost 5 bases, the J end lost 1 base, and 35 bases lay between the germline ends. In germline, CDR1 is GTSNPN, CDR2 SVGIG (reference sequence). CDR3 length: 21 amino acids.

V gene TRBV18 combines with J gene TRBJ1-2, with a weak D call TRBD1 (5 bases). The CDR3 sequence is 16 residues long. The ends were cut back, 2 bases at V and 4 bases at J, with 17 bases in the middle. Per germline, CDR1 KGHSH and CDR2 LQKENI. For the CDR3, the DNA is TGTGCCAGCTCACCAGTTGACCCTGGGAGGGGCTATGGCTACACCTTC. Translated, it gives CASSPVDPGRGYGYTF.

The V gene is TRBV6-1, the J gene TRBJ2-2, with TRBD1 matching over 10 bases. J was trimmed by 7 bases and V by 3 bases; bases with no gene match: 5. The CDR3 consists of 15 residues. Germline V gene lookup returns CDR1 MNHNS and CDR2 SASEGT. The CDR3 is CASSDWDRGFGELFF. The CDR3 nucleotides read TGTGCCAGCAGTGATTGGGACAGGGGATTCGGGGAGCTGTTTTTT.

This chain connects TRBV20-1 to TRBJ2-2; 14 bases align to TRBD2. Germline V gene data show CDR1 as DFQATT and CDR2 as SNEGSKA (reference sequence). This CDR3 region has 16 residues. Unmatched junction bases numbered 5, after V lost 3 bases and J lost 5 bases. In nucleotides, the CDR3 is TGCAGTGCTAGTCCCGGGACTAGCGGGAGTACCGGGGAGCTGTTTTTT. It translates to CSASPGTSGSTGELFF.

The gene calls are TRBV7-6 and TRBJ2-3, with 10 bases matching TRBD2. Germline V gene data show CDR1 as SGHVS and CDR2 as FNYEAQ. This CDR3 comprises 15 residues. V was pared by 6 bases and J by 3 bases, with 6 bases of the junction left unmatched. In DNA form, the CDR3 reads TGTGCCAGCAGTCAAATGGGACTAGCGACAGATACGCAGTATTTT. Protein product: CASSQMGLATDTQYF.

This clone was seen only a few times. This rearrangement joins TRBV6-5 to TRBJ1-5; TRBD1 matches at 7 bases. Germline CDR1 is MNHEY and CDR2 is SVGAGI. The CDR3 sequence is 14 residues long. J lost 2 bases, V lost 5 bases, and 3 bases had no gene match. The CDR3 region is CASSPGTGNQPQHF. For the CDR3, the DNA is TGTGCCAGCAGTCCCGGGACAGGCAATCAGCCCCAGCATTTT.

The chain employs TRBV5-4 and TRBJ2-7, with D perhaps TRBD1 (5 bases). This CDR3 region has 13 residues. The V and J ends lost 1 base and 5 bases respectively, with 10 bases between them. Germline lookup yields CDR1 SGHNT and CDR2 YYREEE (reference sequence). The CDR3 is CASSLPGIHEQYF. CDR3 nucleotide sequence: TGTGCCAGCAGCTTGCCAGGGATACACGAGCAGTACTTC.

This clone was seen once. V and J are TRBV3-1 (or the pseudogene TRBV3-2) and TRBJ2-7; 8 bases are shared with TRBD1. The junction had 18 bases not matched to a gene; V was cut back by 2 bases and J by 6 bases. Germline assignment: CDR1 LGHDT and CDR2 YNNKEL (reference sequence). The CDR3 has 18 residues. Here the CDR3 DNA reads TGTGCCAGCAGCCAACAACTAGCCCAGGGGGCGCTTGGGACCGAGCAGTACTTC. The encoded protein is CASSQQLAQGALGTEQYF.

This chain connects TRBV7-9 to TRBJ1-1; 8 bases align to TRBD1. The CDR3 is 15 amino acids. The germline gives CDR1 SEHNR, CDR2 FQNEAQ (reference sequence). With V trimmed by 5 bases and J by 4 bases, 9 bases remained unmatched. CDR3 in amino acids: CASSDKFRGRTEAFF. The CDR3 DNA is TGTGCCAGCAGCGATAAGTTCAGGGGGCGCACTGAAGCTTTCTTT.

The V and J genes are TRBV2 and TRBJ2-3; TRBD1 agrees at 8 bases. The CDR3 is 14 amino acids. The J segment lost 3 bases and the V segment lost 5 bases, leaving 4 bases of the junction unmatched. Per germline, CDR1 SNHLY and CDR2 FYNNEI. CDR3 nucleotide sequence: TGTGCCAGCAGTTTCGACAGGGGAACAGATACGCAGTATTTT. Amino acid sequence: CASSFDRGTDTQYF.

The genes are TRBV12-3 or TRBV12-4 and TRBJ1-6; D remains ambiguous. The CDR3 loop spans 12 amino acids. Trimming shortened V by 5 bases and J by 13 bases, and 12 bases separated the two germline ends. The CDR3: CASSGEAPPLHF. The CDR3 coding sequence is TGTGCCAGCAGTGGAGAGGCTCCCCCCCTCCACTTT.

The chain couples TRBV11-3 to TRBJ2-3; 8 nucleotides line up with TRBD1. With 2 bases clipped from V and 5 bases from J, the junction kept 6 bases outside the gene matches. Germline CDR1 is SGHNT and CDR2 is YENEEA. The CDR3 extends over 15 amino acids. The CDR3 loop reads CASSLSQGAVDTQYF. The DNA for the CDR3 is TGTGCCAGCAGCTTATCCCAGGGGGCGGTAGATACGCAGTATTTT. Together with reference TRBV11-3 and TRBJ2-3, the CDR3 gives the full variable domain: EAGVVQSPRYKIIEKKQPVAFWCNPISGHNTLYWYLQNLGQGPELLIRYENEEAVDDSQLPKDRFSAERLKGVDSTLKIQPAELGDSAVYLCASSLSQGAVDTQYFGPGTRLTVL.

This chain joins TRBV7-6 and TRBJ1-1; tentatively, D is TRBD1 (6 bases). Germline V lookup: CDR1 SGHVS, CDR2 FNYEAQ. The CDR3 runs to 15 residues. The ends were cut back, 1 base at V and 3 bases at J, with 12 bases in the middle. In nucleotides, the CDR3 is TGTGCCAGCAGCTTAGTAATCAGGGGCGACACTGAAGCTTTCTTT. Translation gives CASSLVIRGDTEAFF. Together with reference TRBV7-6 and TRBJ1-1, the CDR3 gives the full variable domain: GAGVSQSPRYKVTKRGQDVALRCDPISGHVSLYWYRQALGQGPEFLTYFNYEAQQDKSGLPNDRFSAERPEGSISTLTIQRTEQRDSAMYRCASSLVIRGDTEAFFGQGTRLTVV.

The chain is built from TRBV3-1 (or the pseudogene TRBV3-2) and TRBJ2-3, with TRBD2 matching 8 bases. The CDR3 length is 14 residues. Losses at the gene ends were 2 bases for V and 8 bases for J; bases not matched to a gene: 6. Looked up from germline, CDR1 is LGHDT and CDR2 is YNNKEL (reference sequence). DNA for the CDR3: TGTGCCAGCAGCCAACGGGGGGGCCAAGGTACGCAGTATTTT. Protein: CASSQRGGQGTQYF.

The chain has TRBV7-9 and TRBJ1-4, with 8 bases identical to TRBD1. The germline CDR1 and CDR2 sequences are SEHNR and FQNEAQ (reference sequence). This CDR3 comprises 17 residues. Germline trimming cut 5 bases from V and 4 bases from J; bases unmatched to any gene: 12. The CDR3 DNA reads TGTGCCAGCAGCGCCAACGACAGGGGAGCCCATAATGAAAAACTGTTTTTT. Translated: CASSANDRGAHNEKLFF.

The chain combines TRBV5-1 with TRBJ2-3, with 8 bases fitting TRBD1. The length of the CDR3 is 15 residues. Germline V gene sequence: CDR1 SGHRS, CDR2 YFSETQ. The junction had 4 bases not matched to a gene; V was cut back by 3 bases and J by 1 base. CDR3 loop: CASSSGQGGTDTQYF. CDR3 coding DNA: TGCGCCAGCAGCTCCGGACAGGGCGGCACAGATACGCAGTATTTT.

The chain carries TRBV4-1 and TRBJ2-1; weak D call: TRBD1 (6 bases). Trimming stripped 2 bases from V and 5 bases from J, with 13 bases between. The germline V gene has CDR1 MGHRA and CDR2 YSYEKL. The CDR3 sequence is 15 residues long. The CDR3 coding sequence is TGCGCCAGCAGCCAAATGGCCCGGACAGACAATGAGCAGTTCTTC. Translation: CASSQMARTDNEQFF.

There are a few counts of this clone. The chain uses TRBV29-1 and TRBJ1-1; 7 positions agree with TRBD1. The CDR3 contains 14 residues. CDR1 is SQVTM, CDR2 ANQGSEA, per germline. V was clipped by 3 bases and J by 2 bases; unmatched bases: 6. CDR3 DNA sequence: TGCAGCGTTGAGCGAGGACAGGTTAACACTGAAGCTTTCTTT. Its protein is CSVERGQVNTEAFF. Based on the CDR3 plus reference TRBV29-1 and TRBJ1-1, the full variable domain is SAVISQKPSRDICQRGTSLTIQCQVDSQVTMMFWYRQQPGQSLTLIATANQGSEATYESGFVIDKFPISRPNLTFSTLTVSNMSPEDSSIYLCSVERGQVNTEAFFGQGTRLTVV.

The V and J genes are TRBV10-3 and TRBJ1-2, with TRBD1 identical over 7 bases. CDR1 is ENHRY and CDR2 is SYGVKD in the germline V gene. Trimming took 6 bases from V and 3 from J; bases not matched to a gene: 4. CDR3 length: 13 amino acids. The chain's CDR3 is CAIRAGTDYGYTF. CDR3 DNA sequence: TGTGCCATCAGGGCCGGGACAGACTATGGCTACACCTTC.

This CDR3 reads CATKLVAGANEQFF. DNA for the CDR3: TGTGCCACCAAGTTGGTAGCGGGTGCCAATGAGCAGTTCTTC. This sequence joins TRBV6-5 and TRBJ2-1; 7 positions agree with TRBD2. Trimming at V came to 10 bases and at J to 6 bases, leaving 12 bases not matched to a gene. From germline, CDR1 is MNHEY and CDR2 SVGAGI. This CDR3 has 14 residues.

The chain employs TRBV14 and TRBJ2-6; TRBD1 matches 8 bases. The CDR3 spans 16 residues. Germline V CDR1 and CDR2: SGHDN, FVKESK. J was trimmed by 3 bases and V by 2 bases; bases with no gene match: 3. CDR3 DNA sequence: TGTGCCAGCAGCCAACAGGGGGCTCGTGGGGCCAACGTCCTGACTTTC. It yields the protein CASSQQGARGANVLTF.

The chain carries TRBV28 and TRBJ1-3; perhaps TRBD1 as D (5 bases). The V gene lost 5 bases and the J gene lost 0 bases, with 14 bases spanning the gap. The V gene's germline CDR1 is MDHEN and CDR2 SYDVKM. The CDR3 is 16 amino acids. The CDR3 region has the DNA TGTGCCAGCAGTGTTCCGGGGGGGGGCTCTGGAAACACCATATATTTT. Residues: CASSVPGGGSGNTIYF.

The chain is built from TRBV7-2 and TRBJ2-1; D not resolved. The CDR3 covers 15 residues. Between the trimmed V and J ends, which lost 0 bases and 5 bases, there was a span of 11 bases. From germline, CDR1 is SGHTA and CDR2 FQGNSA. CDR3 nucleotide sequence: TGTGCCAGCAGCTTAGCACGGCTCATCAACAATGAGCAGTTCTTC. This sequence encodes CASSLARLINNEQFF.

This rearrangement joins TRBV4-1 to TRBJ2-3; the D is unclear. The V gene's germline CDR1 is MGHRA and CDR2 YSYEKL. This CDR3 has 14 amino acids. Trimming took 0 bases from V and 4 from J, leaving 8 bases between them. The CDR3 reads CASSQDYSSDTQYF. The DNA of the CDR3 is TGCGCCAGCAGCCAAGATTATTCCTCAGATACGCAGTATTTT.

The rearrangement links TRBV5-4 to TRBJ2-1, with D possibly matching TRBD2 (6 bases). CDR3 length: 14 amino acids. Germline CDR1 SGHNT, CDR2 YYREEE (reference sequence). V shed 4 bases and J shed 6 bases, with 14 bases lying between them. The CDR3 sequence: CASSPVGGINEQFF. CDR3 bases: TGTGCCAGCAGCCCGGTCGGGGGAATCAATGAGCAGTTCTTC.

The V gene is TRBV30, the J gene TRBJ2-3; D might be TRBD2 (6 bases). From germline, CDR1 is GTSNPN and CDR2 SVGIG (reference sequence). V shed 0 bases and J shed 2 bases, with 15 bases lying between them. The CDR3 totals 16 residues. This CDR3 reads CAWSVPRAGITDTQYF. The CDR3 DNA is TGTGCCTGGAGTGTACCCCGCGCGGGGATCACAGATACGCAGTATTTT.

Only a few counts were recorded for this clone. The rearrangement links TRBV6-1 to TRBJ1-4; D gene uncertain. Germline assignment: CDR1 MNHNS and CDR2 SASEGT. Trimming cost V 2 bases and J 9 bases, with 16 bases left between them. The CDR3 spans 15 residues. CDR3 sequence reads: CASSEFGPLRQKLFF. In nucleotides, the CDR3 is TGTGCCAGCAGTGAATTCGGACCTCTCAGACAAAAACTGTTTTTT.

The rearrangement uses TRBV11-3 and TRBJ2-2; 7 bases match TRBD2. Germline CDR1 reads SGHNT; CDR2 reads YENEEA. With V trimmed by 6 bases and J by 0 bases, 16 bases remained unmatched. CDR3 length: 19 residues. As DNA, the CDR3 is TGTGCCAGCAGTCAGGGTGGAGGCGGGAGTAGCTCGAACACCGGGGAGCTGTTTTTT. This translates into CASSQGGGGSSSNTGELFF.